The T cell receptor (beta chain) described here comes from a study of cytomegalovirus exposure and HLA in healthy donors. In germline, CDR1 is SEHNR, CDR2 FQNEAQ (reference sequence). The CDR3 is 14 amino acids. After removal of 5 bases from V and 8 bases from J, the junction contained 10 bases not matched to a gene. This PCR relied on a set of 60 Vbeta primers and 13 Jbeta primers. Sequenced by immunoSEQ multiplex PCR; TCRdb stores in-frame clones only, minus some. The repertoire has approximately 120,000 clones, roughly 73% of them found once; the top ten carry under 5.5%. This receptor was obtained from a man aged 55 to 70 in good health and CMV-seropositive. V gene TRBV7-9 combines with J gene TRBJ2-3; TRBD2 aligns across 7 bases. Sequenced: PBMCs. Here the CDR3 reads CASSPRGEESTQYF. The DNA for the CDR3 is TGTGCCAGCAGCCCTCGGGGGGAGGAAAGTACGCAGTATTTT.